One and the same sample provided the 23 T cell receptor beta chains below, sequenced in a study of blood T cell repertoires in COVID-19. TCRdb's table, derived via immunoSEQ multiplex PCR, lists solely in-frame clones and lacks some. The data show approximately 230,000 clones, 70% to 90% seen once. The specimen was peripheral blood. These receptors all come from a man between 18 and 29 years old with active or convalescent COVID-19.

The V and J genes are TRBV5-1 and TRBJ1-2; 8 nucleotides agree with TRBD1. CDR1 and CDR2 (germline): SGHRS, YFSETQ. CDR3 length equals 14 residues. Unmatched junction bases numbered 1, after V lost 0 bases and J lost 3 bases. The CDR3 DNA follows: TGCGCCAGCAGCTTGGAGGGACAGGACTATGGCTACACCTTC. It is translated as CASSLEGQDYGYTF.

The V call is TRBV21-1, the J call TRBJ2-3; the table assigns TRBD2, which was not confirmed against the DNA. TRBV21-1 represents a pseudogene. The CDR3 is made up of 16 amino acids. CDR3 DNA sequence: TGTGCCAGCAGCAAATCTAGCGGGCGAAGCACAGATACGCAGTATTTT. Protein product: CASSKSSGRSTDTQYF.

The gene calls are TRBV7-2 and TRBJ1-5, with D hard to call. V gave up 6 bases and J gave up 5 bases, with 11 bases separating them. This CDR3 has 13 amino acids. CDR1 and CDR2 from the germline V gene are SGHTA and FQGNSA. CDR3 nucleotide sequence: TGTGCCAGCAGTCCCCCCGGGGATCAGCCCCAGCATTTT. Amino acids: CASSPPGDQPQHF.

This clone was seen once. The V and J genes are TRBV2 and TRBJ2-1, with D unresolved. CDR3 length: 13 amino acids. V was cut by 5 bases and J by 4 bases, with 9 bases left in between. The germline V gene has CDR1 SNHLY and CDR2 FYNNEI. CDR3 in amino acids: CASSLSVYNEQFF. The CDR3 bases are TGTGCCAGCAGTCTCTCCGTTTACAATGAGCAGTTCTTC. Using reference TRBV2 and TRBJ2-1 for the parts outside the CDR3, the full variable domain is EPEVTQTPSHQVTQMGQEVILRCVPISNHLYFYWYRQILGQKVEFLVSFYNNEISEKSEIFDDQFSVERPDGSNFTLKIRSTKLEDSAMYFCASSLSVYNEQFFGPGTRLTVL.

V and J are TRBV29-1 and TRBJ1-2, with D unclear. Between the trimmed V and J ends, which lost 2 bases and 7 bases, there was a span of 11 bases. The CDR3 contains 12 residues. CDR1 and CDR2 from the germline V gene are SQVTM and ANQGSEA. The CDR3 region is CSVETGSSGYTF. As DNA, the CDR3 is TGCAGCGTTGAAACGGGTTCGTCTGGCTACACCTTC.

The chain carries TRBV27 and TRBJ1-2; tentative D call: TRBD1 (5 bases). Trimming cost V 6 bases and J 6 bases, with 14 bases left between them. This CDR3 spans 13 amino acids. From germline, CDR1 is MNHEY and CDR2 SMNVEV (reference sequence). The CDR3 DNA reads as TGTGCCAGCAGGGGGGGAGGTTCCCATGGCTACACCTTC. Translation: CASRGGGSHGYTF.

The CDR3 is CASSVGSRELFF. The CDR3 DNA reads as TGTGCCAGCAGCGTAGGGAGTCGGGAGCTGTTTTTT. The V gene is TRBV9, the J gene TRBJ2-2; no definite D call. CDR1 and CDR2 from the germline V gene are SGDLS and YYNGEE. The CDR3 runs to 12 residues. The V end lost 0 bases, the J end lost 9 bases, and 6 bases lay between the germline ends.

This chain links TRBV7-3 with TRBJ2-2, with 9 positions matching TRBD2. The trim removed 5 bases at V and 6 bases at J, leaving 7 bases unmatched. This CDR3 spans 15 amino acids. The germline V gene encodes CDR1 SGHTA and CDR2 FQGTGA. The CDR3 DNA sequence: TGTGCCAGCAGCCCTCGACTAGCGGTATCCGGGGAGCTGTTTTTT. Amino acids: CASSPRLAVSGELFF.

V gene TRBV7-2 combines with J gene TRBJ2-2; 15 bases are shared with TRBD2. Unmatched junction bases numbered 6, after V lost 1 base and J lost 3 bases. This CDR3 is 19 amino acids long. In germline, CDR1 is SGHTA, CDR2 FQGNSA. CDR3 amino acids: CASSLEGTSGGPHTGELFF. CDR3 sequence (DNA): TGTGCCAGCAGCTTAGAAGGGACTAGCGGGGGGCCCCACACCGGGGAGCTGTTTTTT.

The DNA for the CDR3 is TGTGCCAGCAGCGGCGTCAGGGGTTTCACTGAAGCTTTCTTT. Translated, it gives CASSGVRGFTEAFF. V gene TRBV11-2 combines with J gene TRBJ1-1; tentatively, D is TRBD1 (6 bases). CDR1 SGHAT and CDR2 FQNNGV come from the germline V gene. V dropped 5 bases and J dropped 4 bases, with 14 bases sitting between them. The CDR3 has 14 amino acids.

This chain links TRBV5-1 with TRBJ1-1; 7 bases are shared with TRBD1. Trimming cost V 4 bases and J 0 bases; bases outside gene matches: 9. The CDR3 runs 16 residues. Germline loops: CDR1 SGHRS, CDR2 YFSETQ. CDR3 loop: CASSIIPTGLNTEAFF. DNA for the CDR3: TGCGCCAGCAGCATCATCCCGACAGGGTTGAACACTGAAGCTTTCTTT.

The sample holds one count of this clone. The chain uses TRBV6-4 and TRBJ1-5, with a possible D match to TRBD1 (6 bases). V was clipped by 3 bases and J by 5 bases, with 11 bases between them. This CDR3 spans 14 amino acids. Germline CDR1 MRHNA, CDR2 SNTAGT. The CDR3 DNA is TGTGCCAGCAGTGAGGTACAGGGCGATCAGCCCCAGCATTTT. This codes for CASSEVQGDQPQHF.

CDR3 DNA sequence: TGCGCCAGCAGCTTGGTTGACAGGACCACGGGGGAGCAGTACTTC. Its translation is CASSLVDRTTGEQYF. This rearrangement joins TRBV5-1 to TRBJ2-7; TRBD1 might be the D (6 bases). Germline CDR1 SGHRS, CDR2 YFSETQ. This CDR3 contains 15 residues. Trimming removed 0 bases from V and 7 bases from J, with 17 bases in between.

There are a few counts of this clone. The chain has TRBV3-1 (or the pseudogene TRBV3-2) and TRBJ1-5; D is uncertain. In germline, CDR1 is LGHDT, CDR2 YNNKEL (reference sequence). The CDR3 spans 13 residues. Between the trimmed V and J ends, which lost 0 bases and 6 bases, there was a span of 6 bases. The CDR3 region has the DNA TGTGCCAGCAGCCAAGAGGAGGGTCAGCCCCAGCATTTT. It encodes CASSQEEGQPQHF.

The chain recombines TRBV27 with TRBJ2-7, with TRBD2 matching 8 bases. In germline, CDR1 is MNHEY, CDR2 SMNVEV (reference sequence). CDR3 size: 15 residues. V lost 3 bases and J lost 7; bases outside the gene matches: 11. DNA of the CDR3: TGTGCCAGCAGTTTTACTAGCGGAGCGCCCTGGGAGCAGTACTTC. This gives the protein CASSFTSGAPWEQYF.

The chain combines TRBV3-1 (or the pseudogene TRBV3-2) with TRBJ1-1, with D tentatively TRBD1 (6 bases). V dropped 5 bases and J dropped 4 bases, with 17 bases sitting between them. From germline, CDR1 is LGHDT and CDR2 YNNKEL (reference sequence). CDR3 length equals 15 residues. This CDR3 reads CASSARTGLFTEAFF. DNA for the CDR3: TGTGCCAGCAGCGCGCGAACAGGGTTGTTCACTGAAGCTTTCTTT.

As regards this clone: Other DNA sequences in this sample translate to the same CDR3. The rearrangement links TRBV9 to TRBJ1-6; D may be TRBD1 (6 bases). The length of the CDR3 is 14 residues. CDR1 SGDLS and CDR2 YYNGEE come from the germline V gene. Trimming left V 0 bases short and J 9 bases short, with 10 bases between. The CDR3, as DNA: TGTGCCAGCAGCGTAGAGCAGGGGAGTTCACCCCTCCACTTT. Encoded protein: CASSVEQGSSPLHF. The full variable domain, rest sourced from reference TRBV9 and TRBJ1-6, is DSGVTQTPKHLITATGQRVTLRCSPRSGDLSVYWYQQSLDQGLQFLIQYYNGEERAKGNILERFSAQQFPDLHSELNLSSLELGDSALYFCASSVEQGSSPLHFGNGTRLTVT.

V gene TRBV27 combines with J gene TRBJ2-4; 7 bases are shared with TRBD1. The germline gives CDR1 MNHEY, CDR2 SMNVEV (reference sequence). The CDR3 is 13 residues long. Trimming removed 5 bases from V and 8 bases from J; junction bases left unmatched: 6. The CDR3 spells CASSPRQGDIQYF. The DNA of the CDR3 is TGTGCCAGCAGTCCCCGGCAGGGGGACATTCAGTACTTC.

This chain links TRBV19 with TRBJ1-1; TRBD1 matches 7 bases. The trim removed 10 bases at V and 2 bases at J, leaving 7 bases unmatched. Germline CDR1 is LNHDA and CDR2 is SQIVND (reference sequence). The CDR3 is made up of 13 amino acids. The chain's CDR3 is CATRDRPNTEAFF. In nucleotides, the CDR3 is TGTGCCACCCGGGACAGACCCAACACTGAAGCTTTCTTT.

This clone was recorded a few times. The chain has TRBV27 and TRBJ1-2; the D gene is possibly TRBD1 (5 bases). CDR3 length: 13 residues. The V gene's germline CDR1 is MNHEY and CDR2 SMNVEV (reference sequence). V lost 6 bases and J lost 4, with 12 bases in between. CDR3 nucleotides: TGTGCCAGCAGCCCAGACAGATTCTATGGCTACACCTTC. Encoded protein: CASSPDRFYGYTF.

Only one count was recorded for this clone. V gene TRBV5-1 combines with J gene TRBJ2-1, with 7 bases lining up with TRBD1. Losses at the gene ends were 4 bases for V and 10 bases for J; bases not matched to a gene: 11. The CDR3 sequence is 14 residues long. Germline-derived CDR1 and CDR2 are SGHRS and YFSETQ. The CDR3 loop is CASSDPGTVREQFF. The CDR3 DNA is TGCGCCAGCAGCGACCCCGGGACAGTCCGGGAGCAGTTCTTC.

The chain links TRBV11-2 to TRBJ1-4; perhaps TRBD1 as D (5 bases). The germline V gene encodes CDR1 SGHAT and CDR2 FQNNGV. The V gene lost 3 bases and the J gene lost 4 bases, with 12 bases spanning the gap. The CDR3 consists of 15 residues. DNA for the CDR3: TGTGCCAGCAGCTTTGGAAGGGGCCTTAATGAAAAACTGTTTTTT. Its protein is CASSFGRGLNEKLFF. The entire variable domain, with the rest obtained from reference TRBV11-2 and TRBJ1-4, is as follows: EAGVAQSPRYKIIEKRQSVAFWCNPISGHATLYWYQQILGQGPKLLIQFQNNGVVDDSQLPKDRFSAERLKGVDSTLKIQPAKLEDSAVYLCASSFGRGLNEKLFFGSGTQLSVL.

In its sample, this clone was seen a few times. V and J are TRBV4-2 and TRBJ2-3, with TRBD2 identical over 10 bases. CDR1 LGHNA and CDR2 YNFKEQ come from the germline V gene. V gave up 0 bases and J gave up 4 bases; unmatched junction bases: 4. The CDR3 runs 16 residues. CDR3 residues: CASSQEASGSPDTQYF. CDR3 DNA: TGTGCCAGCAGCCAAGAAGCTAGCGGGAGCCCAGATACGCAGTATTTT.